This TCR beta chain was recorded in a study of cytomegalovirus exposure and HLA in healthy donors. Germline V gene sequence: CDR1 SEHNR, CDR2 FQNEAQ (reference sequence). The CDR3 is 12 amino acids. PCR employed 60 Vbeta and 13 Jbeta primers. Method: immunoSEQ multiplex PCR; TCRdb's copy keeps in-frame clones and lacks some. The sample includes over 120,000 clones, about three quarters of them seen just once. Note on this clone: At one boundary the junction diverges from the germline segment, which might be a read error.

J is TRBJ2-5 and V is TRBV7-9; D unclear. Sequenced: PBMCs. The sequence was collected from a male donor in good health and CMV-seronegative. The DNA for the CDR3 is TGTTCCAGCAGCTTAGTCATCGAGACCCAGTACTTC. Translating it yields CSSSLVIETQYF.